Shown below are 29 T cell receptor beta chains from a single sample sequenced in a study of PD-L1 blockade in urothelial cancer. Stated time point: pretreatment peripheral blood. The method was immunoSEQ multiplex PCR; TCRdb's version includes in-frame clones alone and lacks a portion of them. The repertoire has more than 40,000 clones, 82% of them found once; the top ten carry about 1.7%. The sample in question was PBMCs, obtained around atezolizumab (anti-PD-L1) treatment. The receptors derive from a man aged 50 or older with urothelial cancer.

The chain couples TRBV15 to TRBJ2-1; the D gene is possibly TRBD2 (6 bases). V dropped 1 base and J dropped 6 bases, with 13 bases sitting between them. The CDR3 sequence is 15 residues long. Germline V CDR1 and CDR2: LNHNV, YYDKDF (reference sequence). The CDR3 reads CATSRVGRFSNEQFF. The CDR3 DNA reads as TGTGCCACCAGCAGAGTCGGGAGATTTTCCAATGAGCAGTTCTTC.

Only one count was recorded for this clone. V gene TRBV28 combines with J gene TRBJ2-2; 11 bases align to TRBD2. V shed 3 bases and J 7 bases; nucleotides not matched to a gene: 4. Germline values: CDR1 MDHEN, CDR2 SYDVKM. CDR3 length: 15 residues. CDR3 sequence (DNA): TGTGCCAGCAGTTTCCGACTAGCGGGGTTCGGGGAGCTGTTTTTT. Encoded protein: CASSFRLAGFGELFF.

The CDR3 DNA sequence: TGTGCCAGCAGGCCCGGACAGCTCACCTACGAGCAGTACTTC. Translated, it gives CASRPGQLTYEQYF. The gene calls are TRBV2 and TRBJ2-7, with D possibly TRBD1 on 6 matching bases. Germline values: CDR1 SNHLY, CDR2 FYNNEI. Trimming shortened V by 6 bases and J by 2 bases, and 14 bases separated the two germline ends. The CDR3 has 14 residues.

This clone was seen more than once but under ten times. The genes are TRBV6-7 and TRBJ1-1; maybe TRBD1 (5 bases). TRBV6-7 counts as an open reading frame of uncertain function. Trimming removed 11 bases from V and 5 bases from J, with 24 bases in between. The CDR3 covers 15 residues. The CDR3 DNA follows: TGTGCCGGTCCCCCGTTATCGGGGGGTAGTACTGAAGCTTTCTTT. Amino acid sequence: CAGPPLSGGSTEAFF.

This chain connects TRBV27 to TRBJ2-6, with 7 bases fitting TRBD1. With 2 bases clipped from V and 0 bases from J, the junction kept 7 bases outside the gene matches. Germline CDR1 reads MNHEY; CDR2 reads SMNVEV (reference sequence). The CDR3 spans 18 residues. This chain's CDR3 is CASSLRQGPFSGANVLTF. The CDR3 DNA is TGTGCCAGCAGTTTACGACAGGGCCCCTTCTCTGGGGCCAACGTCCTGACTTTC.

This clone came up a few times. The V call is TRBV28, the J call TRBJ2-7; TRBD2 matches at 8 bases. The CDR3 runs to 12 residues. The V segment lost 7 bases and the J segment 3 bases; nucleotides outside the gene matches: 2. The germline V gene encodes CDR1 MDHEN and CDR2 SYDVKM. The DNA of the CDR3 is TGTGCCAGCAACGGGGGGGGCTACGAGCAGTACGTC. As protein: CASNGGGYEQYV.

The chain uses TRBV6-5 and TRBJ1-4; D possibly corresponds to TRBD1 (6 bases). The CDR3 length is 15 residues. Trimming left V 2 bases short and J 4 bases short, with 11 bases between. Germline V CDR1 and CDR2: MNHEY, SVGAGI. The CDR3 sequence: CASSYDRSYNEKLFF. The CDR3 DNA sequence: TGTGCCAGCAGTTACGACAGGAGCTATAATGAAAAACTGTTTTTT.

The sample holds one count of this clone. The CDR3 region has the DNA TGTGCCAGCAGCAACGGGGGAATTAAGGACTACGAGCAGTACGTC. This encodes CASSNGGIKDYEQYV. The J gene is TRBJ2-7, the V gene TRBV28; D might be TRBD2 (6 bases). V lost 6 bases and J 3 bases, leaving 18 bases between the germline ends. From germline, CDR1 is MDHEN and CDR2 SYDVKM. This CDR3 has 15 residues.

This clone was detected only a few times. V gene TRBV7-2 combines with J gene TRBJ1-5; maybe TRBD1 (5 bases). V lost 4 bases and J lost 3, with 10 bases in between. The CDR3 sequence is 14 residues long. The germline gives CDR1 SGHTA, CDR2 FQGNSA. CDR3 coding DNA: TGTGCCAGCAGCTACGACAGACACAATCAGCCCCAGCATTTT. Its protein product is CASSYDRHNQPQHF.

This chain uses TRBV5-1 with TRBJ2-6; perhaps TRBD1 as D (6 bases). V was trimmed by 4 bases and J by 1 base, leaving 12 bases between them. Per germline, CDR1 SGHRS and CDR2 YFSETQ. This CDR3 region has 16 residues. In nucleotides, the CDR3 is TGCGCCAGCAGCGTCGGGACAACGTCTGGGGCCAACGTCCTGACTTTC. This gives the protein CASSVGTTSGANVLTF.

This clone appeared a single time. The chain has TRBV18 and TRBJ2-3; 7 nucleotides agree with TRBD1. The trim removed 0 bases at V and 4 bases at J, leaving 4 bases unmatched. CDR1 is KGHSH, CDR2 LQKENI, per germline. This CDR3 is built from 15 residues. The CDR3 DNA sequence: TGTGCCAGCTCACCACCGCTACAGGGGTCAGATACGCAGTATTTT. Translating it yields CASSPPLQGSDTQYF.

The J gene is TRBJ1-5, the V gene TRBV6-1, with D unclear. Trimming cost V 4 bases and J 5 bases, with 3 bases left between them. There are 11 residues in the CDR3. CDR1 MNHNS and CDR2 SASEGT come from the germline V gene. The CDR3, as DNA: TGTGCCAGCAGTGCCTATCAGCCCCAGCATTTT. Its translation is CASSAYQPQHF.

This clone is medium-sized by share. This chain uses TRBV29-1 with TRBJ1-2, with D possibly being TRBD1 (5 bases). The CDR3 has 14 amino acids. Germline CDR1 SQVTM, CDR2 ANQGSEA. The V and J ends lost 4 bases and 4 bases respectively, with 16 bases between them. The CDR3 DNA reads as TGCAGCGTTGGGGAGGGGACCCCACCCTATGGCTACACCTTC. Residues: CSVGEGTPPYGYTF.

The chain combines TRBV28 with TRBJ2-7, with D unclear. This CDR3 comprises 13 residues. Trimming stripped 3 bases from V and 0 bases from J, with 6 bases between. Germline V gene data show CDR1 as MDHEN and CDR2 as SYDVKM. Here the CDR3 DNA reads TGTGCCAGCAGTTTGGGCAGCTCCTACGAGCAGTACGTC. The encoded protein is CASSLGSSYEQYV.

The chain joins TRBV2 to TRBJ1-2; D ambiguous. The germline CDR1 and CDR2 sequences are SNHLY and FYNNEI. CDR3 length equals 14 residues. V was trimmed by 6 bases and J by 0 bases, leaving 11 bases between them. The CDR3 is CASRSRPTNYGYTF. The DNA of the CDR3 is TGTGCCAGCAGGTCTAGGCCCACTAACTATGGCTACACCTTC. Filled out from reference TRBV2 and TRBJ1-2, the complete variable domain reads EPEVTQTPSHQVTQMGQEVILRCVPISNHLYFYWYRQILGQKVEFLVSFYNNEISEKSEIFDDQFSVERPDGSNFTLKIRSTKLEDSAMYFCASRSRPTNYGYTFGSGTRLTVV.

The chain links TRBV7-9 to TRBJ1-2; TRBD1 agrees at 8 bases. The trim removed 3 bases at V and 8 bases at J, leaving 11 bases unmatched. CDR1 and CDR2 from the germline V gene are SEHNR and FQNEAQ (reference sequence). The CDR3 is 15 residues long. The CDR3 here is CASSFRVQGDRGYTF. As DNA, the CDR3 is TGTGCCAGCAGCTTTCGGGTACAGGGGGATCGAGGCTACACCTTC.

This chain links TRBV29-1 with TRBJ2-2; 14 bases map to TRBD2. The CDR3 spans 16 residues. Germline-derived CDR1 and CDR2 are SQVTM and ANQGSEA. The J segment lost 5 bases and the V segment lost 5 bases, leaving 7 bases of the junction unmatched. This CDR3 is CSVSVTSGGGTGELFF. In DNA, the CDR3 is TGCAGCGTTTCGGTGACTAGCGGGGGGGGTACCGGGGAGCTGTTTTTT.

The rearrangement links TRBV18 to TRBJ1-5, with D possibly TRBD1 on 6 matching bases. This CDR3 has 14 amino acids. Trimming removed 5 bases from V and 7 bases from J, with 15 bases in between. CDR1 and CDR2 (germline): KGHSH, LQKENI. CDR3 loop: CASSTASGDQPQHF. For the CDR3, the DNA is TGTGCCAGCTCAACGGCGTCAGGGGACCAGCCCCAGCATTTT.

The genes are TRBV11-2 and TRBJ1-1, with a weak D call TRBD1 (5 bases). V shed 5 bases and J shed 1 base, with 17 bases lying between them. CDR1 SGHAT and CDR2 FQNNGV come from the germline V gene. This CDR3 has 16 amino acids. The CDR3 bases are TGTGCCAGCAGCCCCGGCTTTGGGCAGGGGAACACTGAAGCTTTCTTT. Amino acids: CASSPGFGQGNTEAFF.

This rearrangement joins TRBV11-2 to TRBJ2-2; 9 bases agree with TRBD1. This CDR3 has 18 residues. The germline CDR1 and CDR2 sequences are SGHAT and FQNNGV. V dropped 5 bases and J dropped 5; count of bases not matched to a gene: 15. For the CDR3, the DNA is TGTGCCAGCAGCCCCTACCCGGAACAGGGGGCGAGAACCGGGGAGCTGTTTTTT. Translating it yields CASSPYPEQGARTGELFF.

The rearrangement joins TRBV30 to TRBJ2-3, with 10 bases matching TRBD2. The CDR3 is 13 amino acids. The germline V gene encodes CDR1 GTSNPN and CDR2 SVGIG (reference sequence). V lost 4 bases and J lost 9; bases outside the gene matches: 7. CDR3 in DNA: TGTGCCTGGAACAGCGGGAGGGCCGGCACGCAGTATTTT. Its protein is CAWNSGRAGTQYF.

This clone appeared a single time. In DNA form, the CDR3 reads TGTGCCAGCAGCTTAGCGGCGCGGGGAGTCTTGGGCAATGAGCAGTTCTTC. Translating it yields CASSLAARGVLGNEQFF. V and J are TRBV7-6 and TRBJ2-1, with a tentative D call TRBD2 (6 bases). The CDR3 is 17 amino acids. Trimming cost V 0 bases and J 6 bases, with 18 bases left between them. The germline CDR1 and CDR2 sequences are SGHVS and FNYEAQ.

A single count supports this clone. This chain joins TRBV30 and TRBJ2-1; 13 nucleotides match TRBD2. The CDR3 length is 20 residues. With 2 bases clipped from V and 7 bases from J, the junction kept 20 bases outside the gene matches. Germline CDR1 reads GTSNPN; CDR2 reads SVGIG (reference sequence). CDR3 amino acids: CAWSKSSRTSGSSTSNEQFF. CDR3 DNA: TGTGCCTGGAGTAAGAGTTCGCGGACTAGCGGGAGTTCTACATCAAATGAGCAGTTCTTC.

The CDR3 reads CASSVAGTKGSYNEQFF. Written as DNA, the CDR3 is TGTGCCAGCAGCGTAGCGGGTACCAAAGGCTCCTACAATGAGCAGTTCTTC. V gene TRBV9 combines with J gene TRBJ2-1, with D unresolved. Germline CDR1 SGDLS, CDR2 YYNGEE. Trimming cost V 0 bases and J 0 bases, with 13 bases left between them. The CDR3 totals 17 residues.

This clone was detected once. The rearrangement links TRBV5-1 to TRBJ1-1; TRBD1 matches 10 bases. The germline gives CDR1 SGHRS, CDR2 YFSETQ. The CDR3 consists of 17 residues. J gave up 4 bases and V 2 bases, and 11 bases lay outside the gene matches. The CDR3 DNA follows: TGCGCCAGCAGCTTTGAGATAAGCAGGACAGGGGGCACTGAAGCTTTCTTT. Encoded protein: CASSFEISRTGGTEAFF.

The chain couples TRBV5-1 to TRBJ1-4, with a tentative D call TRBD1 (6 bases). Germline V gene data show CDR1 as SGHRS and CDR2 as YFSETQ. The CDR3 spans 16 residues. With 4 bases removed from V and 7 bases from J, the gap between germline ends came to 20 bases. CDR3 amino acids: CASSLGTGTPGEKLFF. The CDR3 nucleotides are TGCGCCAGCAGCCTTGGAACCGGGACACCGGGTGAAAAACTGTTTTTT.

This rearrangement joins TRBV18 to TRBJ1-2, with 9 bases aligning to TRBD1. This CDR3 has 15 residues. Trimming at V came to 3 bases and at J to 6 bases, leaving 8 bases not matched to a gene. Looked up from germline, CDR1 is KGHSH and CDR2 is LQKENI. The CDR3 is CASSPRSQGADGYTF. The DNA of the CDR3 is TGTGCCAGCTCACCCAGGTCACAGGGGGCAGATGGCTACACCTTC.

The CDR3 protein is CANRDTSYEQYF. The CDR3 DNA reads as TGTGCCAACCGGGACACCTCCTACGAGCAGTACTTC. This rearrangement joins TRBV2 to TRBJ2-7; D might be TRBD1 (6 bases). Per the germline V gene, CDR1 is SNHLY and CDR2 is FYNNEI. The CDR3 contains 12 residues. Trimming pared 10 bases from V and 0 bases from J, leaving 10 bases between.

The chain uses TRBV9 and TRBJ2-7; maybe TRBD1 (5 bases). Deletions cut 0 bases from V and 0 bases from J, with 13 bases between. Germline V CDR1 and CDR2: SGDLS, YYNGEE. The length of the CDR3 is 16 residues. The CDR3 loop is CASSVDDSPSSYEQYF. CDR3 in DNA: TGTGCCAGCAGCGTAGACGACAGTCCTAGCTCCTACGAGCAGTACTTC.